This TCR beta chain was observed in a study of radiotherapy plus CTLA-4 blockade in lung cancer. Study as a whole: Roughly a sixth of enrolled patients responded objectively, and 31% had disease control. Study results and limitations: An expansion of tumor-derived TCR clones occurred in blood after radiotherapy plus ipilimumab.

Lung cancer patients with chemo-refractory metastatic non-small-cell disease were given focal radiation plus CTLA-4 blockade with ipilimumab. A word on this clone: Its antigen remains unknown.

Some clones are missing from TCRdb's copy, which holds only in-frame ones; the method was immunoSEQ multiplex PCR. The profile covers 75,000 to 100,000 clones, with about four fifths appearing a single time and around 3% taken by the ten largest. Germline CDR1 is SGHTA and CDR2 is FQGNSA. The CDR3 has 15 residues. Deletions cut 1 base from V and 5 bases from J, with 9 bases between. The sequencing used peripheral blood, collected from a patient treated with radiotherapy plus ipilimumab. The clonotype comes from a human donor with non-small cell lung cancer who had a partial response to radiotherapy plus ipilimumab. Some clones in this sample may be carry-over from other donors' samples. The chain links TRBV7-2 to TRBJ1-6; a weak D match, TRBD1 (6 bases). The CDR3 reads CASSLGSGDNSPLHF. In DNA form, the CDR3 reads TGTGCCAGCAGCTTAGGGTCAGGGGATAATTCACCCCTCCACTTT.